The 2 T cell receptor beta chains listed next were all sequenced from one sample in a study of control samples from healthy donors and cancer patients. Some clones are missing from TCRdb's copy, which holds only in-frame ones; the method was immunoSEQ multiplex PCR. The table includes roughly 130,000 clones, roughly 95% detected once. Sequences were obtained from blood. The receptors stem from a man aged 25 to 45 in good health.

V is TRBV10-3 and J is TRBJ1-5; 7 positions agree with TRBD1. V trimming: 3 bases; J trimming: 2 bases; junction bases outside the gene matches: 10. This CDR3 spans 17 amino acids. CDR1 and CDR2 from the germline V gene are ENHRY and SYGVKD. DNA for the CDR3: TGTGCCATCAGTGAATGGGACAGTCACGGTGGCAATCAGCCCCAGCATTTT. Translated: CAISEWDSHGGNQPQHF.

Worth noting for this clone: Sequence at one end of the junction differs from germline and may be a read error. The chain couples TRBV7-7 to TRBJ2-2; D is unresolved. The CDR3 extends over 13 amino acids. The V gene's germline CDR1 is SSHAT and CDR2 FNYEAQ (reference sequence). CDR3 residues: CASSFAGHGELFF. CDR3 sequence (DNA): TGTGCTAGCAGCTTTGCCGGTCACGGGGAGCTGTTTTTT.